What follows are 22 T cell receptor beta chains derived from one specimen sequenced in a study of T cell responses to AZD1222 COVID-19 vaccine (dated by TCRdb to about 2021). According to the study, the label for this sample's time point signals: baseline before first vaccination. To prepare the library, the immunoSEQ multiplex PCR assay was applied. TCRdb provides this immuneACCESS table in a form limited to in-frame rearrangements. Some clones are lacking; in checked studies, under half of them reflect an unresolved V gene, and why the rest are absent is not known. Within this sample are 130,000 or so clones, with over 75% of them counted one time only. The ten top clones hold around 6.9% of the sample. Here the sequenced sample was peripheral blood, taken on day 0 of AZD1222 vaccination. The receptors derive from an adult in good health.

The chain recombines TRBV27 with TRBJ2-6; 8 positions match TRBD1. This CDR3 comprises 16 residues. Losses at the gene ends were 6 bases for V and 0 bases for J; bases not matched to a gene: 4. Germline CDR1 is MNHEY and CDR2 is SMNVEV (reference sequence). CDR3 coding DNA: TGTGCCAGCAGAGACAGGGGATCCTCTGGGGCCAACGTCCTGACTTTC. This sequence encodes CASRDRGSSGANVLTF.

In DNA form, the CDR3 reads TGTGCCAGCAGCCGACAGGGAGGGCATAATTCACCCCTCCACTTT. It codes for CASSRQGGHNSPLHF. The J gene is TRBJ1-6, the V gene TRBV13, with 7 positions matching TRBD1. Germline V gene lookup returns CDR1 PRHDT and CDR2 FYEKMQ (reference sequence). J was trimmed by 5 bases and V by 5 bases; bases with no gene match: 6. This CDR3 spans 15 amino acids. Using reference TRBV13 and TRBJ1-6 for the parts outside the CDR3, the full variable domain is AAGVIQSPRHLIKEKRETATLKCYPIPRHDTVYWYQQGPGQDPQFLISFYEKMQSDKGSIPDRFSAQQFSDYHSELNMSSLELGDSALYFCASSRQGGHNSPLHFGNGTRLTVT.

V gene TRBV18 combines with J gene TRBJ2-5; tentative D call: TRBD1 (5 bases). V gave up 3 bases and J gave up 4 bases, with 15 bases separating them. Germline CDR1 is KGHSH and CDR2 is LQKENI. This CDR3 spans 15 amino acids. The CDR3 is CASSPGLFVAETQYF. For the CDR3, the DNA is TGTGCCAGCTCACCGGGGCTTTTCGTAGCAGAGACCCAGTACTTC.

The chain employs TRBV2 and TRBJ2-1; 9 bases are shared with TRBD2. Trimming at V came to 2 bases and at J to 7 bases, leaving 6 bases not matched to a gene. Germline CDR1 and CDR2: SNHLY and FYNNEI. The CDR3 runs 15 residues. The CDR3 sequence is CASSELSGRSNEQFF. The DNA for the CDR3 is TGTGCCAGCAGTGAACTCAGCGGGAGGTCGAATGAGCAGTTCTTC.

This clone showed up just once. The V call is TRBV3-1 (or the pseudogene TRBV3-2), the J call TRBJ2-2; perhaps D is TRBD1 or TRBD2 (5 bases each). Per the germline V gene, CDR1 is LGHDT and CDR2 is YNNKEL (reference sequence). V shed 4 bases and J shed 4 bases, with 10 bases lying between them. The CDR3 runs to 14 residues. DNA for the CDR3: TGTGCCAGCAGCCTTGCAGGGACCACCGGGGAGCTGTTTTTT. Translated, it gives CASSLAGTTGELFF.

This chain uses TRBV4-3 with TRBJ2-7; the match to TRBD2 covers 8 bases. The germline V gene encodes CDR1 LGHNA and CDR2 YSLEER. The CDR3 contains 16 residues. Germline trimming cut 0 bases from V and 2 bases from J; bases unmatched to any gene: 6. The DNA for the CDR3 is TGCGCCAGCAGCCAAGATGGGAGCGGGAGCACCTACGAGCAGTACTTC. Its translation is CASSQDGSGSTYEQYF.

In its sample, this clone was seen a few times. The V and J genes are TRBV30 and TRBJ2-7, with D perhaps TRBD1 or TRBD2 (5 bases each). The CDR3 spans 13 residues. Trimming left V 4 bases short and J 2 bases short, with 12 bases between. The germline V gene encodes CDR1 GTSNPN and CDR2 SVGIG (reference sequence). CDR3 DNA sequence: TGTGCCTGGAACGAGGGGCAGGCCTACGAGCAGTACTTC. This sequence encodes CAWNEGQAYEQYF.

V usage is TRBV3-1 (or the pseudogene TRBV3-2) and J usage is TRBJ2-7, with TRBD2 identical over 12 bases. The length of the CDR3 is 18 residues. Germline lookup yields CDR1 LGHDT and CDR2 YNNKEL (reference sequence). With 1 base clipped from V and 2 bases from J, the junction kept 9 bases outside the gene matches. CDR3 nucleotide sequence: TGTGCCAGCAGCCAAGGCCCGGGGCGACTAGCGGGGGCCTACGAGCAGTACTTC. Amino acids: CASSQGPGRLAGAYEQYF.

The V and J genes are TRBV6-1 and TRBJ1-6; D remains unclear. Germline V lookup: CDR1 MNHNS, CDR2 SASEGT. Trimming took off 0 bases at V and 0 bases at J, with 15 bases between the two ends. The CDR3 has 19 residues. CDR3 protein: CASSEALHRASSYNSPLHF. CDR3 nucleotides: TGTGCCAGCAGTGAAGCGCTTCATAGGGCGAGCTCCTATAATTCACCCCTCCACTTT.

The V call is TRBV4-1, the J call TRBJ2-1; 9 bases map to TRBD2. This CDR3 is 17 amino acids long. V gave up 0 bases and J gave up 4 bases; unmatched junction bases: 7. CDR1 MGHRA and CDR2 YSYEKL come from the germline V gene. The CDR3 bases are TGCGCCAGCAGCCAAGATACCCGACTAGCGGTTTACAATGAGCAGTTCTTC. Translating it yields CASSQDTRLAVYNEQFF.

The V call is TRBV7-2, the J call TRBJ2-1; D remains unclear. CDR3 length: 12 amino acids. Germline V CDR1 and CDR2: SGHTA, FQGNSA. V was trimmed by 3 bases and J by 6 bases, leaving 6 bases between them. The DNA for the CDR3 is TGTGCCAGCAGCTTTAGTGGCAATGAGCAGTTCTTC. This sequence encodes CASSFSGNEQFF.

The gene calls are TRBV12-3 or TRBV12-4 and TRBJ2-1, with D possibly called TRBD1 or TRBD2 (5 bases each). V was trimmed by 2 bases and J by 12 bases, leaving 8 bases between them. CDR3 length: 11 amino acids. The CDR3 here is CASSLRDGQFF. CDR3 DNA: TGTGCCAGCAGTTTAAGGGACGGGCAGTTCTTC.

The CDR3 coding sequence is TGTGCCAGCAGCCCCTTCGACAGTCCCGACACCGGGGAGCTGTTTTTT. The encoded protein is CASSPFDSPDTGELFF. The chain is built from TRBV9 and TRBJ2-2; D might be TRBD1 (5 bases). Trimming removed 4 bases from V and 3 bases from J, with 16 bases in between. The CDR3 is 16 amino acids. CDR1 is SGDLS, CDR2 YYNGEE, per germline.

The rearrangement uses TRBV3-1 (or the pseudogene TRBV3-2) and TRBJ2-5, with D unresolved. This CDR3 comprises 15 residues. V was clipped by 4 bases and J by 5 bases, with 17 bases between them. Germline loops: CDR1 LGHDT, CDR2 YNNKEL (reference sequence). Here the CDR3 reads CASSPPTRPNETQYF. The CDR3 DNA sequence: TGTGCCAGCAGCCCCCCGACCAGACCCAACGAGACCCAGTACTTC.

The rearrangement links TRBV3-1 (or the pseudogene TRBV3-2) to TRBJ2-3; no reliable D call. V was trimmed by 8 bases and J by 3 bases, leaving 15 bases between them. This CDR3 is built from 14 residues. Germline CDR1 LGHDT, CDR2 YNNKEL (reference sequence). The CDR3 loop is CASRKVWGTDTQYF. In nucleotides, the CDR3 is TGTGCCAGCCGAAAGGTCTGGGGTACAGATACGCAGTATTTT.

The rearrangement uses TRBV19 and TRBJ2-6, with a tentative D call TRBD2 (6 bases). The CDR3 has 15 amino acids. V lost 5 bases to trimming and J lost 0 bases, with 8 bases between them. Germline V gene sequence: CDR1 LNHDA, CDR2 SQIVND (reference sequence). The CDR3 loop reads CASSSRGSGANVLTF. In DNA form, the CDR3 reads TGTGCCAGTAGTTCGCGGGGCTCTGGGGCCAACGTCCTGACTTTC.

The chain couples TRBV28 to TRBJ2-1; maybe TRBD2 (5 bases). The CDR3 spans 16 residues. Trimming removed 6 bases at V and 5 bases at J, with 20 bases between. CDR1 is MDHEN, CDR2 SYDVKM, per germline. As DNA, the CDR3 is TGTGCCAGCAGCCTCGACCCCCGGCGGGTGAACAATGAGCAGTTCTTC. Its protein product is CASSLDPRRVNNEQFF.

The CDR3 loop reads CASSRAGPPDNEQFF. CDR3 nucleotides: TGTGCCAGCAGCCGAGCCGGTCCTCCTGACAATGAGCAGTTCTTC. This sequence joins TRBV11-3 and TRBJ2-1; D is uncertain. The CDR3 is 15 amino acids. Germline lookup yields CDR1 SGHNT and CDR2 YENEEA. Deletions cut 5 bases from V and 5 bases from J, with 16 bases between.

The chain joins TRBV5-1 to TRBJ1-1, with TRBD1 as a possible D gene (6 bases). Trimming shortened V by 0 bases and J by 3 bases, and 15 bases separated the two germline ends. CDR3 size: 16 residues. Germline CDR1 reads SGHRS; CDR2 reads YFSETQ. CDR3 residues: CASSLAGQGWYTEAFF. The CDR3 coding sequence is TGCGCCAGCAGCTTGGCGGGTCAGGGGTGGTACACTGAAGCTTTCTTT.

Written as DNA, the CDR3 is TGCGCCAGCAGCTCGCCCATGGACGGATTAACCTACGAGCAGTACTTC. It codes for CASSSPMDGLTYEQYF. The chain recombines TRBV5-1 with TRBJ2-7, with D uncertain. This CDR3 contains 16 residues. Germline CDR1 is SGHRS and CDR2 is YFSETQ. Trimming removed 3 bases from V and 2 bases from J, with 18 bases in between. Together with reference TRBV5-1 and TRBJ2-7, the CDR3 gives the full variable domain: KAGVTQTPRYLIKTRGQQVTLSCSPISGHRSVSWYQQTPGQGLQFLFEYFSETQRNKGNFPGRFSGRQFSNSRSEMNVSTLELGDSALYLCASSSPMDGLTYEQYFGPGTRLTVT.

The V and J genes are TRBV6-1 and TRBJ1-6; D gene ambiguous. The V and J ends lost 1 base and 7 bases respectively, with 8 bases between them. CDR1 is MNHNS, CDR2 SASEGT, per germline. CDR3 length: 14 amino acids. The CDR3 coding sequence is TGTGCCAGCAGTGAAGGGCTGGGGAATTCACCCCTCCACTTT. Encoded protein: CASSEGLGNSPLHF.

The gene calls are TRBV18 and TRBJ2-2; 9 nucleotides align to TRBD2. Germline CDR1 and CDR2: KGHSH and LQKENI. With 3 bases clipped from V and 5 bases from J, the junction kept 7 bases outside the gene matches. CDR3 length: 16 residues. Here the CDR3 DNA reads TGTGCCAGCTCACCCTCCGCTAGCGGGATAACCGGGGAGCTGTTTTTT. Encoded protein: CASSPSASGITGELFF.